These T cell receptor beta chains were read from a single sample in a study of radiotherapy plus CTLA-4 blockade in lung cancer. Here immunoSEQ multiplex PCR was the method, and the copy in TCRdb shows in-frame clones only, minus some. The sample gives roughly 69,000 clones, approximately 76% of which show up once; around a sixth is in the top ten. The starting material was peripheral blood, obtained from a patient treated with radiotherapy plus ipilimumab. Every receptor here comes from a human donor with non-small cell lung cancer whose response to radiotherapy plus ipilimumab could not be evaluated. Some clones in this sample may be carry-over from other donors' samples. CDR3s include the opening cysteine and the closing phenylalanine or tryptophan. D genes are given only for firm matches.

J: TRBJ1-5
V: TRBV18
length: 13
D: .
CDR3: CASSQGTDQPQHF

J: TRBJ2-7
V: TRBV11-3
length: 13
D: TRBD1
CDR3: CASSRQGGYEQYF

J: TRBJ2-7
V: TRBV4-1
length: 15
D: TRBD1
CDR3: CASSQGTGGTYEQYF

J: TRBJ2-5
V: TRBV5-4
length: 13
D: .
CDR3: CASSLHPRETQYF

J: TRBJ2-7
V: TRBV7-2
length: 14
D: .
CDR3: CASSPWQGAYEQYF

J: TRBJ1-1
V: TRBV28
length: 13
D: .
CDR3: CASSLQGIAEAFF

J: TRBJ1-2
V: TRBV5-6
length: 13
D: TRBD1
CDR3: CASSRTGGDGYTF

J: .
V: TRBV27
length: 14
D: TRBD1
CDR3: CASSIGTGAYEQYF

J: TRBJ1-2
V: TRBV9
length: 14
D: TRBD1
CDR3: CASSAVTGSEGYTF

J: TRBJ1-2
V: TRBV5-1
length: 14
D: .
CDR3: CASASGWGGAGYTF

J: TRBJ2-1
V: TRBV29-1
length: 15
D: TRBD2
CDR3: CSVESPRLAHNEQFF

J: TRBJ2-2
V: TRBV5-1
length: 16
D: TRBD1
CDR3: CASSWSGTANTGELFF

J: TRBJ1-1
V: TRBV5-1
length: 15
D: TRBD1
CDR3: CASSLTQGANTEAFF

J: TRBJ2-7
V: TRBV5-4
length: 13
D: .
CDR3: CASSSQVDYEQYF

J: TRBJ2-7
V: TRBV20-1
length: 11
D: .
CDR3: CSANGAYEQYF

J: TRBJ1-2
V: TRBV2
length: 14
D: .
CDR3: CASTGGRDYQGYTF

J: TRBJ2-7
V: TRBV28
length: 15
D: .
CDR3: CASRSPRGAFYEQYF

J: TRBJ2-2
V: TRBV28
length: 13
D: .
CDR3: CLVWARNTGELFF

J: .
V: TRBV7-8
length: 13
D: .
CDR3: CASSFLTGHEQYF

J: TRBJ1-2
V: TRBV6-5
length: 11
D: .
CDR3: CASRSVDGYTF

J: TRBJ2-7
V: TRBV4-2
length: 12
D: .
CDR3: CASSQDSHEQYF

J: TRBJ2-2
V: TRBV6-6
length: 14
D: TRBD2
CDR3: CASASGGAEGELFF